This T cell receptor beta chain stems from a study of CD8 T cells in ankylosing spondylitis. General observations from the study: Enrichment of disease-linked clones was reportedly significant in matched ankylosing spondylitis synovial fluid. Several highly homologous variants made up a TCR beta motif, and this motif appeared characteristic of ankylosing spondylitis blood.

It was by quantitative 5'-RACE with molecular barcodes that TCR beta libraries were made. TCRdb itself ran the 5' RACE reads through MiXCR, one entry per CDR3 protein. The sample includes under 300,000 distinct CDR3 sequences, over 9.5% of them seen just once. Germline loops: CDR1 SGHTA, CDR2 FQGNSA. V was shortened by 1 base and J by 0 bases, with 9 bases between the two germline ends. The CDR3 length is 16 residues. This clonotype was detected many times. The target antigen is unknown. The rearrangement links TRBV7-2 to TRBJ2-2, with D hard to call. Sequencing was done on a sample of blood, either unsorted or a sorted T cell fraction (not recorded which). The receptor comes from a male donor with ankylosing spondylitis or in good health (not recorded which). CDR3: CASSLVVATNTGELFF. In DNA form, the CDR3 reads TGTGCCAGCAGCTTAGTAGTAGCCACGAACACCGGGGAGCTGTTTTTT.